This TCR beta chain was obtained from a study of response to subunit inactivated influenza vaccine. Study-wide points: Few new T cells, the authors suggested, are recruited by each seasonal influenza vaccination.

Ten or more counts support this clonotype. Its antigen is not identified. The CDR3 has 16 amino acids. After removal of 4 bases from V and 4 bases from J, the junction contained 5 bases not matched to a gene. Per germline, CDR1 KGHDR and CDR2 SFDVKD. TCRdb itself ran the RT-PCR reads through MiXCR, one entry per CDR3 protein. The sample contains hundreds of thousands of distinct CDR3 sequences, roughly 8.2% of which appear only once. This chain connects TRBV24-1 to TRBJ2-1; 11 bases are a match to TRBD2. This TCR came from a man in his fifties or sixties who received an inactivated influenza vaccine. The sequencing used PBMCs from blood, collected around 25 months after vaccination. CDR3: CATSDPGTSGYNEQFF. In DNA form, the CDR3 reads TGTGCCACCAGTGACCCAGGGACTAGCGGTTACAATGAGCAGTTCTTC.